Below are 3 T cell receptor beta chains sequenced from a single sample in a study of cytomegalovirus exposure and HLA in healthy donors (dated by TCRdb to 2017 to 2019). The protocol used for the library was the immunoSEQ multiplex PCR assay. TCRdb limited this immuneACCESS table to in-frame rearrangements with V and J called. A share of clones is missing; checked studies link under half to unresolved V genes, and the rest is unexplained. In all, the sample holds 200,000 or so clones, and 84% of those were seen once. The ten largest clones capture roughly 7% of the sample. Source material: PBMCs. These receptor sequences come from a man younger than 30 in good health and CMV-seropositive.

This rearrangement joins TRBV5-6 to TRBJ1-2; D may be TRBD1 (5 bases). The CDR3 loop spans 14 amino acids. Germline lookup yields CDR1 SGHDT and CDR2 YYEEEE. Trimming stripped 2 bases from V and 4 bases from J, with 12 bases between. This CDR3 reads CASSFRPGGYGYTF. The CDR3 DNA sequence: TGTGCCAGCAGCTTCCGTCCCGGGGGCTATGGCTACACCTTC.

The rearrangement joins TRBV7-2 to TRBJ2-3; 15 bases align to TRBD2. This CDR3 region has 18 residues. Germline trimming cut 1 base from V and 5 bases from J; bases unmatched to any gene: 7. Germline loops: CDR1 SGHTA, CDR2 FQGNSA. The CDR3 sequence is CASSLGTRGLAGGDTQYF. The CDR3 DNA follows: TGTGCCAGCAGCTTAGGGACGAGGGGACTAGCGGGAGGAGATACGCAGTATTTT.

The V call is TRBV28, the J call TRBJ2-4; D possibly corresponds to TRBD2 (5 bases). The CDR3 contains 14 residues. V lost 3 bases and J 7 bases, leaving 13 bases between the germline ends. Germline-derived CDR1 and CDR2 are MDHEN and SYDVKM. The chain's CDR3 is CASSFRVGGNIQYF. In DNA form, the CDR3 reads TGTGCCAGCAGTTTTCGGGTCGGCGGGAACATTCAGTACTTC.